Listed below are T cell receptor beta chains from one sample, sequenced in a study of T-cell memory formation after mild COVID-19. MiXCR, run by TCRdb on the 5' RACE reads, gives a single entry per CDR3 protein. Among a few hundred thousand distinct CDR3 sequences, 15% to 20% were seen once, and the ten largest hold roughly 20%. Sequences were obtained from PBMCs or a T cell subset sorted from them (not recorded which). Receptors were obtained from a man aged 18 to 29 who had mild COVID-19 (a few samples of this study predate the infection). Cell type and time point are not known. The CDR3 runs from the conserved cysteine through the conserved F or W. Fields, in order: V gene, D gene, J gene, clone size, CDR3 DNA, CDR3 protein. D genes are given only for firm matches. Not every row has a clone size; where given, it reads once, few, many or a size class.

TRBV6-2/TRBV6-3	.	TRBJ1-1	.	TGTGCCAGCACCGACCCGAACACTGAAGCTTTCTTT	CASTDPNTEAFF
TRBV7-2	TRBD1	TRBJ2-7	.	TGTGCCAGCAGCCAACAGGGGGCTGGCTACGAGCAGTACTTC	CASSQQGAGYEQYF
TRBV20-1	.	TRBJ2-7	few	TGCAGTGCCCAGAGGGACATCCACTCCTACGAGCAGTACTTC	CSAQRDIHSYEQYF
TRBV5-1	.	TRBJ1-4	.	TGCGCCAGCAGCTTGAAACAGCCGAATGAAAAACTGTTTTTT	CASSLKQPNEKLFF
TRBV7-3	TRBD1	TRBJ2-2	few	TGTGCCAGCAGTGTAAAGGTCGGACAGGAGAACACCGGGGAGCTGTTTTTT	CASSVKVGQENTGELFF
TRBV29-1	TRBD2	TRBJ2-3	.	TGCAGCGTTGGCGCTAGCGGGGTCACAGATACGCAGTATTTT	CSVGASGVTDTQYF
TRBV7-9	.	TRBJ2-5	.	TGTGCCAGCAGCTTAGACAGGGTATTGGGAGAGACCCAGTACTTC	CASSLDRVLGETQYF
TRBV5-6	TRBD1	TRBJ2-2	many	TGTGCCAGCAGCTTGGAGGGGGCAGTCACCGGGGAGCTGTTTTTT	CASSLEGAVTGELFF
TRBV29-1	.	TRBJ1-5	.	TGCAGAGTGGAGGGACATCAGCCCCAGCATTTT	CRVEGHQPQHF
TRBV3-1	.	TRBJ2-3	few	TGTGCCAGCAGCCAGAACACAGATACGCAGTATTTT	CASSQNTDTQYF
TRBV20-1	.	TRBJ2-1	once	TGCAGTGCTAGAGACGCTGACCCCGTCAATGAGCAGTTCTTC	CSARDADPVNEQFF
TRBV3-1	.	TRBJ2-3	many	TGTGCCAGCAGCCTCGAGAGCACAGATACGCAGTATTTT	CASSLESTDTQYF
TRBV4-1	.	TRBJ2-3	many	TGCGCCAGCAGCTGGGGGGCCTCCACAGATACGCAGTATTTT	CASSWGASTDTQYF
TRBV6-1	.	TRBJ1-5	.	TGTGCCAGCAGTGTTTGGGTTTCGCCAACTAATCAGCCCCAGCATTTT	CASSVWVSPTNQPQHF
TRBV6-5	.	TRBJ2-3	few	TGTGCCAGCAGTTACCAGGGGGGGGACGCAGATACGCAGTATTTT	CASSYQGGDADTQYF
TRBV25-1	.	TRBJ2-1	once	TGTGCCAGCAGTGAAGGGGAATACAATGAGCAGTTCTTC	CASSEGEYNEQFF
TRBV6-2/TRBV6-3	TRBD1	TRBJ1-2	.	TGTGCCAGCAGCTCACCGGACAGGTTCACTAACTATGGCTACACCTTC	CASSSPDRFTNYGYTF
TRBV5-4	TRBD2	TRBJ2-1	few	TGTGCCAGCAGCCCGGGACTAGCGAAATACAATGAGCAGTTCTTC	CASSPGLAKYNEQFF
TRBV11-2	.	TRBJ2-5	few	TGTGCCAGCAGCCCTCGGACGGCCCGGGAGACCCAGTACTTC	CASSPRTARETQYF
TRBV7-8	.	TRBJ2-5	.	TGTGCCAGCAGCTTCCGGACCCAAGAGACCCAGTACTTC	CASSFRTQETQYF
TRBV27	.	TRBJ2-1	many	TGTGCCAGCAGCACCCGATTCCTCTGGGGCAATGAGCAGTTCTTC	CASSTRFLWGNEQFF
TRBV24-1	TRBD2	TRBJ2-1	many	TGTGCCACCAGTGACCCTTCCCGCGGGACTATAGATGAGCAGTTCTTC	CATSDPSRGTIDEQFF
TRBV4-1	TRBD2	TRBJ2-5	.	TGCGCCAGCAGCCTAAGGACTAGCCGAGAGACCCAGTACTTC	CASSLRTSRETQYF
TRBV7-2	.	TRBJ2-3	few	TGTGCCAGCAGCTTAGGGGCGGGTGACGGCGGTAGCACAGATACGCAGTATTTT	CASSLGAGDGGSTDTQYF
TRBV12-3/TRBV12-4	.	TRBJ2-1	.	TGTGCCAGCAGTTTGAGCTTTAATGAGCAGTTCTTC	CASSLSFNEQFF
TRBV6-1	TRBD1	TRBJ1-1	few	TGTGCCAGCAGTCTATCCGGGACAGGGGTAATGGGAGCTTTCTTT	CASSLSGTGVMGAFF
TRBV5-1	.	TRBJ2-1	many	TGCGCCAGCAGCTTGGAAGTGAAACCGGGAGATGAGCAGTTCTTC	CASSLEVKPGDEQFF
TRBV7-2	.	TRBJ1-3	.	TGTGCCAGCAGCTTAACTTCCAGGGGAGCTGGAAACACCATATATTTT	CASSLTSRGAGNTIYF
TRBV10-3	TRBD2	TRBJ2-1	many	TGTGCCGCCAGGCCCCTAGCGGGGGGGTACAATGAGCAGTTCTTC	CAARPLAGGYNEQFF
TRBV19	.	TRBJ2-1	few	TGTGCCAGTAGTGCACAGAAAGCAACTGAGCAGTTCTTC	CASSAQKATEQFF
TRBV12-3/TRBV12-4	.	TRBJ2-3	.	TGTGCCAGCGGAACCGGGGATTTCACAGATACGCAGTATTTT	CASGTGDFTDTQYF
TRBV28	.	TRBJ1-2	.	TGTGCCAGCAGTTTAAACTCACTCAGGGTGCTCTATGGCTACACCTTC	CASSLNSLRVLYGYTF
TRBV4-3	.	TRBJ1-2	.	TGCGCCAGCTCTCTCAGGGGACGGGCTGGCTACACCTTC	CASSLRGRAGYTF
TRBV4-3	.	TRBJ2-5	.	TGCGCCAGCAGCCAGGAAAACAGGGTACACGAGACCCAGTACTTC	CASSQENRVHETQYF
TRBV6-2/TRBV6-3	TRBD1	TRBJ1-1	.	TGTGCCAGCAGTTACTCACCGACAGGGGCGGATGAAGCTTTCTTT	CASSYSPTGADEAFF
TRBV12-5	TRBD2	TRBJ2-7	few	TGTGCTAGTGGCTCCCCGGGGGGCTACGAGCAGTACTTC	CASGSPGGYEQYF
TRBV9	TRBD1	TRBJ1-4	few	TGTGCCAGCAGCGTAGGGCCAGGGGACAGATCTGAAAAACTGTTTTTT	CASSVGPGDRSEKLFF
TRBV6-5	TRBD1	TRBJ2-3	few	TGTGCCAGCAGCACCAGGGGGGATACGCAGTATTTT	CASSTRGDTQYF